The sample holds one count of the clone carrying this T cell receptor beta chain. The antigen is unknown. The data are from a study of shared clonotypes between healthy human individuals. General study points: Among donors, sharing of clonotypes was expected to be affected by sequencing depth.

Germline assignment: CDR1 SGHVS and CDR2 FQNEAQ. V was clipped by 5 bases and J by 3 bases, with 17 bases between them. The CDR3 totals 15 residues. Assay execution proceeded at the deep level. Assay used: immunoSEQ multiplex PCR; TCRdb lists only in-frame clones, some missing. Of some 580,000 clones listed, 95% to 98% are singletons. Naive CD8 isolation took CD45RO-negative cells positively selected for CCR7 and excluded terminally differentiated effector memory CD45RA+ cells. The TCR sequence derives from a man aged 25-40 years in good health. The chain has TRBV7-8 and TRBJ2-7; either TRBD1 or TRBD2 may supply D (5 bases each). Specimen: naive CD8+ T cells sorted from blood. Here the CDR3 reads CASSPGPGDIYEQYF. The CDR3, as DNA: TGTGCCAGCAGCCCGGGGCCTGGCGACATCTACGAGCAGTACTTC.